One sample yielded the 32 T cell receptor beta chains listed below, sequenced in a study of T cells expressing NK-cell markers. TCRdb re-called the 5' RACE reads; every CDR3 protein appears as one record, without DNA. This sample's table has 500,000 to 700,000 distinct CDR3 sequences. Input material: blood T cells: a sorted CD56 or NKG2C T cell subset, CD4+ or CD8+ T cells, or bulk PBMC T cells (not recorded which). These receptors were taken from a young man in good health.

The rearrangement links TRBV10-2 to TRBJ1-1; TCRdb selects TRBD1, and the lack of DNA leaves this call unchecked. The germline V gene has CDR1 WSHSY and CDR2 SAAADI. The CDR3 is made up of 14 amino acids. The CDR3 sequence: CASSWGQGSTEAFF.

The V call is TRBV12-3 or TRBV12-4, the J call TRBJ1-6. The CDR3 totals 17 residues. CDR3 loop: CASSPRQSPGYNSPLHF.

The rearrangement joins TRBV12-3 or TRBV12-4 to TRBJ2-4; TCRdb designates TRBD1, a call that cannot be tested without DNA. The CDR3 consists of 15 residues. This CDR3 is CASTDTGGPTNIQYF.

This chain connects TRBV6-1 to TRBJ2-7. The CDR3 spans 14 residues. The V gene's germline CDR1 is MNHNS and CDR2 SASEGT. The CDR3 protein is CASKIHGSSYEQYF.

This chain uses TRBV4-3 with TRBJ2-3. CDR3 length equals 15 residues. Germline V gives CDR1 LGHNA, CDR2 YSLEER. The CDR3 region is CASSQDLGLADTQYF.

The chain couples TRBV12-3 or TRBV12-4 to TRBJ2-7; as DNA is missing, the TRBD2 call by TCRdb cannot be tested. The CDR3 consists of 16 residues. Here the CDR3 reads CASSLGTSGRSGEQYF.

The rearrangement uses TRBV9 and TRBJ2-2; the TRBD1 assignment by TCRdb is unverifiable without DNA. This CDR3 has 17 residues. The V gene's germline CDR1 is SGDLS and CDR2 YYNGEE. The chain's CDR3 is CASSVKGPGWDTGELFF.

The genes are TRBV6-2 or TRBV6-3 and TRBJ1-1; without DNA, the TCRdb call of TRBD1 cannot be checked. This CDR3 contains 13 residues. Germline loops: CDR1 MNHEY, CDR2 SVGEGT. The CDR3 loop is CASRMTGGTEAFF.

The chain uses TRBV10-3 and TRBJ2-1; TCRdb calls TRBD2, which cannot be checked without DNA. The CDR3 sequence is 14 residues long. In germline, CDR1 is ENHRY, CDR2 SYGVKD. The CDR3 sequence: CAIQVRARDNEQFF.

The gene calls are TRBV6-6 and TRBJ1-2; checking the TCRdb D call of TRBD1 is not possible without DNA. CDR3 length: 12 residues. From germline, CDR1 is MNHNY and CDR2 SVGAGI (reference sequence). The chain's CDR3 is CAMGGRDYGYTF.

The rearrangement uses TRBV6-5 and TRBJ2-7; TCRdb gives TRBD2 as the D gene, but with no DNA this cannot be confirmed. The CDR3 totals 17 residues. Germline V CDR1 and CDR2: MNHEY, SVGAGI. CDR3 residues: CASSYRPGRALSYEQYF.

V is TRBV25-1 and J is TRBJ1-1; without DNA, the TCRdb call of TRBD1 cannot be checked. CDR1 and CDR2 (germline): MGHDK, SYGVNS. The CDR3 is 14 amino acids. CDR3 residues: CASRGTGTSGEAFF.

This chain uses TRBV30 with TRBJ2-2; with no DNA, the TCRdb D assignment of TRBD2 cannot be verified. CDR1 and CDR2 from the germline V gene are GTSNPN and SVGIG (reference sequence). The CDR3 covers 15 residues. The CDR3 region is CAWSPGPVDTGELFF. The variable domain in full, with the rest retrieved from reference TRBV30 and TRBJ2-2, is SQTIHQWPATLVQPVGSPLSLECTVEGTSNPNLYWYRQAAGRGLQLLFYSVGIGQISSEVPQNLSASRPQDRQFILSSKKLLLSDSGFYLCAWSPGPVDTGELFFGEGSRLTVL.

The rearrangement links TRBV10-3 to TRBJ2-7; TCRdb outputs TRBD1, but without DNA this stays unchecked. Per germline, CDR1 ENHRY and CDR2 SYGVKD. This CDR3 is 15 amino acids long. CDR3 amino acids: CAISAASGGIGEQYF.

This rearrangement joins TRBV6-2 or TRBV6-3 to TRBJ2-1; the D gene TCRdb calls, TRBD2, cannot be checked with no DNA. Germline loops: CDR1 MNHEY, CDR2 SVGEGT. The CDR3 is 15 amino acids. The CDR3 sequence: CASIPYERAWDEQFF.

The J gene is TRBJ2-2, the V gene TRBV20-1; lacking DNA, the TRBD2 call made by TCRdb goes unchecked. Germline values: CDR1 DFQATT, CDR2 SNEGSKA (reference sequence). This CDR3 spans 15 amino acids. CDR3 residues: CSARIAGVRSGELFF.

The chain combines TRBV20-1 with TRBJ2-5; TCRdb proposes TRBD2, but this gene call is untestable without DNA. Germline V CDR1 and CDR2: DFQATT, SNEGSKA (reference sequence). There are 16 residues in the CDR3. The CDR3 region is CSARPLGEYRLETQYF.

The J gene is TRBJ2-4, the V gene TRBV20-1. The CDR3 is made up of 11 amino acids. Germline lookup yields CDR1 DFQATT and CDR2 SNEGSKA (reference sequence). The CDR3 spells CSASLTDIQYF.

The chain is built from TRBV20-1 and TRBJ2-7; TCRdb's D call, TRBD2, is unchecked because there is no DNA. Germline V gene lookup returns CDR1 DFQATT and CDR2 SNEGSKA (reference sequence). This CDR3 contains 14 residues. The CDR3 loop is CSAPRPAGGHEQYF.

The chain combines TRBV7-2 with TRBJ1-2; the D gene TCRdb calls, TRBD1, cannot be checked with no DNA. The CDR3 runs to 16 residues. CDR1 and CDR2 (germline): SGHTA, FQGNSA. Here the CDR3 reads CASSPPIMRQSYGYTF.

This sequence joins TRBV7-2 and TRBJ2-4; lacking DNA, the TRBD1 call made by TCRdb goes unchecked. CDR3 length: 16 amino acids. Germline loops: CDR1 SGHTA, CDR2 FQGNSA. The CDR3 spells CASSSMPGGPDHIQYF.

This chain joins TRBV6-2 or TRBV6-3 and TRBJ2-5; the D gene TCRdb calls, TRBD1, cannot be checked with no DNA. The CDR3 covers 14 residues. Germline values: CDR1 MNHEY, CDR2 SVGEGT. The CDR3 loop is CASSYSGRGETQYF.

This chain connects TRBV10-3 to TRBJ2-1. This CDR3 has 12 amino acids. Germline V CDR1 and CDR2: ENHRY, SYGVKD. This CDR3 is CAISEGQAEQFF.

V and J are TRBV7-9 and TRBJ2-1. Per germline, CDR1 SEHNR and CDR2 FQNEAQ (reference sequence). CDR3 size: 15 residues. CDR3 in amino acids: CASSHSGSSYNEQFF.

The gene calls are TRBV2 and TRBJ2-1. The CDR3 runs to 16 residues. Germline V gene sequence: CDR1 SNHLY, CDR2 FYNNEI. The CDR3 loop is CASGPVLGDSYNEQFF.

The chain recombines TRBV5-1 with TRBJ1-4; TCRdb lists TRBD1, though no DNA is available to test this call. Per the germline V gene, CDR1 is SGHRS and CDR2 is YFSETQ. The CDR3 totals 15 residues. The CDR3 loop is CASSSGQRTNEKLFF. The variable domain in full, completed from reference TRBV5-1 and TRBJ1-4, reads KAGVTQTPRYLIKTRGQQVTLSCSPISGHRSVSWYQQTPGQGLQFLFEYFSETQRNKGNFPGRFSGRQFSNSRSEMNVSTLELGDSALYLCASSSGQRTNEKLFFGSGTQLSVL.

The rearrangement joins TRBV10-1 to TRBJ1-1. CDR1 and CDR2 (germline): WNHNN, SYGVQD (reference sequence). The CDR3 sequence is 13 residues long. CDR3 protein: CASSRKMNTEAFF.

V usage is TRBV12-3 or TRBV12-4 and J usage is TRBJ2-1. CDR3 length equals 15 residues. CDR3 residues: CASSFGLGSYNEQFF.

The chain employs TRBV7-2 and TRBJ2-3; TCRdb's assignment of TRBD2 cannot be checked, as there is no DNA. Germline loops: CDR1 SGHTA, CDR2 FQGNSA. This CDR3 is built from 17 residues. The CDR3 protein is CASSFWTSGRSADTQYF.

The gene calls are TRBV20-1 and TRBJ1-6. The CDR3 sequence is 15 residues long. CDR1 is DFQATT and CDR2 is SNEGSKA in the germline V gene (reference sequence). CDR3 in amino acids: CSARDLSEFNSPLHF.

This chain's CDR3 is CASSHDSATGELFF. This chain links TRBV4-1 with TRBJ2-2. CDR3 length: 14 residues. Germline CDR1 and CDR2: MGHRA and YSYEKL.

This chain connects TRBV6-2 or TRBV6-3 to TRBJ1-1. Germline CDR1 is MNHEY and CDR2 is SVGEGT. This CDR3 spans 13 amino acids. This CDR3 is CASSSYIGIEAFF.